One T cell receptor beta chain is described in this entry. No antigen is known for it. TCRdb independently ran MiXCR on the reads; one entry per CDR3 protein. The sample lists around 530,000 distinct CDR3 sequences; roughly 29% were seen once. The record originates from a study of T cell repertoires in cytomegalovirus infection. The wider study: It can be stated that public TCR beta signatures indicated CMV infection as well as a matching HLA type.

Findings of the study overall: What dominated the ex vivo response were HLA-C-restricted CMV-specific TCR beta clonotypes. Adding up the frequency of public TCR beta families identified people who carried CMV plus the relevant HLA.

Per germline, CDR1 MNHEY and CDR2 SVGEGT. CDR3 length: 19 amino acids. V gave up 0 bases and J gave up 10 bases; unmatched junction bases: 18. Sequences were obtained from PBMCs. The clonotype originates from a human donor in good health (CMV status not recorded). Some clones in this sample may be carry-over from other donors' samples. This chain connects TRBV6-2 or TRBV6-3 to TRBJ2-1; 10 bases fit TRBD2. CDR3 sequence reads: CASSYSLSEGLAGEREQFF. Written as DNA, the CDR3 is TGTGCCAGCAGTTACTCGTTATCGGAAGGGCTAGCGGGAGAACGGGAGCAGTTCTTC.